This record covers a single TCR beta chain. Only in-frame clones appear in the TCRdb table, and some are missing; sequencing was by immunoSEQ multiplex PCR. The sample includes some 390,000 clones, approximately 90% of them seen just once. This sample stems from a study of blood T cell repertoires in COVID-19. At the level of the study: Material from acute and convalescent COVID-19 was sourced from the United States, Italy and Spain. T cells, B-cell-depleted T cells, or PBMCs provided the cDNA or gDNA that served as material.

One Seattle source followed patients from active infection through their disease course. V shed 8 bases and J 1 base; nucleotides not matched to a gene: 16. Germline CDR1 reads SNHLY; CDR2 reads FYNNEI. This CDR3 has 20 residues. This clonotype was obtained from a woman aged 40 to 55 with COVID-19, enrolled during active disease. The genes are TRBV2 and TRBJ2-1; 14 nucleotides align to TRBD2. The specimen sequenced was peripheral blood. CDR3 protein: CASFTSRTSGRKGSYNEQFF. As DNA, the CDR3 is TGTGCCAGCTTTACGTCCCGGACTAGCGGGAGGAAAGGGTCCTACAATGAGCAGTTCTTC.